The 2 T cell receptor beta chains below all came from one sample that was sequenced in a study of PD-L1 blockade in urothelial cancer. Described time point: pretreatment peripheral blood. Using immunoSEQ multiplex PCR, the repertoire was profiled, and TCRdb retains in-frame clones only, with some absent. Here the sample spans about 43,000 clones, more than 70% being singletons. Sequenced material: PBMCs, taken around atezolizumab (anti-PD-L1) treatment. These receptors originate from a man in his sixties with urothelial cancer.

The chain uses TRBV27 and TRBJ2-3, with TRBD2 matching 8 bases. The CDR3 length is 15 residues. Per germline, CDR1 MNHEY and CDR2 SMNVEV (reference sequence). J gave up 2 bases and V 8 bases, and 9 bases lay outside the gene matches. CDR3: CASREGLLFTDTQYF. The DNA of the CDR3 is TGTGCCAGCCGGGAGGGACTGCTATTCACAGATACGCAGTATTTT.

The chain has TRBV5-6 and TRBJ2-5; 11 bases are shared with TRBD2. The CDR3 is 15 amino acids. The V gene end was trimmed by 0 bases and the J gene end by 4 bases; junction bases not matched to a gene: 2. Looked up from germline, CDR1 is SGHDT and CDR2 is YYEEEE. For the CDR3, the DNA is TGTGCCAGCAGCTTGGAACTAGCGGGAGTAGAGACCCAGTACTTC. It is translated as CASSLELAGVETQYF.